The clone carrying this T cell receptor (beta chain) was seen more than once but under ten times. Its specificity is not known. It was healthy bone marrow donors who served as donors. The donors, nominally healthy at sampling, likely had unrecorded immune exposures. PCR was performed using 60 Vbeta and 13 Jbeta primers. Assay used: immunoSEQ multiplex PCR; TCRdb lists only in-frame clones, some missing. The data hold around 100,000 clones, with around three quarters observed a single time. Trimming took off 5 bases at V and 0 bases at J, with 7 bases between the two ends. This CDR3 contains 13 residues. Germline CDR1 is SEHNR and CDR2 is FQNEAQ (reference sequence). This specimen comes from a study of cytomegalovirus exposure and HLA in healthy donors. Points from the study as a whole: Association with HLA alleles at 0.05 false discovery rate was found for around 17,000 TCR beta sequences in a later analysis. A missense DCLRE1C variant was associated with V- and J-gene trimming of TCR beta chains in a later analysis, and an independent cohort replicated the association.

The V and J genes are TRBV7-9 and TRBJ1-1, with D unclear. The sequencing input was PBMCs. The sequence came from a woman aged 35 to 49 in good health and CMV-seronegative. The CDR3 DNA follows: TGTGCCAGCAGCACTGCCATGAACACTGAAGCTTTCTTT. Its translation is CASSTAMNTEAFF.